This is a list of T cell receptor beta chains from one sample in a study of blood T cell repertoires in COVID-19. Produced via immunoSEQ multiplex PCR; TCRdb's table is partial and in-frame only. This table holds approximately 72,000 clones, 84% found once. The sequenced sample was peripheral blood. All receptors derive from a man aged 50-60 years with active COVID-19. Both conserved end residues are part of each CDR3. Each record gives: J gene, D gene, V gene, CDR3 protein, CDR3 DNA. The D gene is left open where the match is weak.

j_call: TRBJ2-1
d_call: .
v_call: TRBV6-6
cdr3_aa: CASSLTGSGYNEQFF
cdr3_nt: TGTGCCAGCAGCCTTACGGGTAGTGGCTACAATGAGCAGTTCTTC

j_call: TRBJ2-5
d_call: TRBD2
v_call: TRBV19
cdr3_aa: CASRSSGLGTQYF
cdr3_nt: TGTGCCAGTAGGTCTAGCGGGCTGGGGACCCAGTACTTC

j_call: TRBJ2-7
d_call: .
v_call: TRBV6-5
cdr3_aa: CASSYPESYEQYF
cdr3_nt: TGTGCCAGCAGTTACCCGGAGAGCTACGAGCAGTACTTC

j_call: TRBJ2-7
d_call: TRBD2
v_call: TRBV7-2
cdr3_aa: CASSPLAGAKEQYF
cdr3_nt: TGTGCCAGCAGCCCTCTAGCGGGGGCTAAGGAGCAGTACTTC

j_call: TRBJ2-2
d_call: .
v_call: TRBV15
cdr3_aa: CATSLSPGESTGELFF
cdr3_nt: TGTGCCACCAGCCTTTCCCCGGGGGAAAGCACCGGGGAGCTGTTTTTT

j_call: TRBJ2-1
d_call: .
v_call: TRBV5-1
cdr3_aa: CASSLAGRTFF
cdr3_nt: TGCGCCAGCAGCTTGGCGGGGAGAACGTTCTTC

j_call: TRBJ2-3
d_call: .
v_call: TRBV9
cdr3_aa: CASSVRGTSTDTQYF
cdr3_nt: TGTGCCAGCAGCGTTCGGGGAACTAGCACAGATACGCAGTATTTT

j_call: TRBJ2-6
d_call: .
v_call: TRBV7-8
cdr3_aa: CASSLTGSSGANVLTF
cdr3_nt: TGTGCCAGCAGCTTAACCGGGAGCTCTGGGGCCAACGTCCTGACTTTC

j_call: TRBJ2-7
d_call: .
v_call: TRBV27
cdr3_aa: CASSWTKTAYEQYF
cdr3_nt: TGTGCCAGCAGTTGGACAAAAACAGCTTACGAGCAGTACTTC

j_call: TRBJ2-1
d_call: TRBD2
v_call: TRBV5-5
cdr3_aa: CASSSYSGSEWNEQFF
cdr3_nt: TGTGCCAGCAGCTCGTATAGCGGGAGCGAGTGGAATGAGCAGTTCTTC

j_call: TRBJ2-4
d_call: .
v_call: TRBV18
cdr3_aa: CASSQIPRVSPKNIQYF
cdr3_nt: TGTGCCAGCTCGCAGATCCCCAGGGTTTCTCCCAAAAACATTCAGTACTTC

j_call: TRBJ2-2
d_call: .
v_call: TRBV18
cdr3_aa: CASSPSGAANTGELFF
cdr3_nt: TGTGCCAGCTCACCCTCAGGGGCCGCGAACACCGGGGAGCTGTTTTTT

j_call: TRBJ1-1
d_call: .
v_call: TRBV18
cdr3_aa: CASSSVPNTEAFF
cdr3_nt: TGTGCCAGCTCCTCCGTCCCGAACACTGAAGCTTTCTTT

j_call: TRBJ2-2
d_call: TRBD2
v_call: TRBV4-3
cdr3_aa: CASSPQREASPRGAVF
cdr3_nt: TGCGCCAGCAGCCCGCAACGGGAGGCGTCCCCCCGGGGAGCTGTTTTT